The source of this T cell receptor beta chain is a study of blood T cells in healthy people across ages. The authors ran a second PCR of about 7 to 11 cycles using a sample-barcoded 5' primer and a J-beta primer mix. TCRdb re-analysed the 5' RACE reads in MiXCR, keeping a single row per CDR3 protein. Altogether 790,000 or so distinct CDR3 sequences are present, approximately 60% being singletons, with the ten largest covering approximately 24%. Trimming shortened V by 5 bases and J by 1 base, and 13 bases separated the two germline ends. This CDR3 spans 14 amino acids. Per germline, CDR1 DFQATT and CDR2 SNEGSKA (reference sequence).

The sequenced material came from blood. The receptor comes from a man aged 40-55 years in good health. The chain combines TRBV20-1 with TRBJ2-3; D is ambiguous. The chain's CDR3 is CSAHRPSGTDTQYF. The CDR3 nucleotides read TGCAGTGCTCACCGACCCAGCGGCACAGATACGCAGTATTTT.